The clone carrying this TCR beta chain was counted ten times or more. Amplified regions were TCR beta CDR3 sequences from RNA transcripts. Researchers ran a first-round RT-PCR on the TCR CDR3 using the HTBI primer set. TCRdb recomputed calls from the multiplex PCR reads with MiXCR, one row per CDR3 protein. The sample has 450,000 to 650,000 distinct CDR3 sequences; roughly 18% are singletons. The sample is drawn from a study of T cells in Graves' hyperthyroidism and ophthalmopathy. Study in general: Before any treatment, at initial diagnosis, peripheral blood was collected.

There are 13 residues in the CDR3. CDR1 and CDR2 from the germline V gene are DFQATT and SNEGSKA (reference sequence). Trimming took off 5 bases at V and 4 bases at J, with 14 bases between the two ends. Not enrolled were patients with uncontrolled infection, other autoimmune disease, pregnancy or lactation. Diagnostic assessment was based on clinical symptoms, serum thyroxine and TRAb, thyroid ultrasound and orbital computed tomography. Sequenced sample: blood. The chain combines TRBV20-1 with TRBJ1-2, with TRBD1 as a possible D gene (6 bases). The sequence was obtained from a woman between 18 and 29 years old with Graves' ophthalmopathy. Written as DNA, the CDR3 is TGCAGTGCTGAGAGGGGGGAAGGCTATGGCTACACCTTC. Its protein is CSAERGEGYGYTF.